Listed below are T cell receptor beta chains from one sample, sequenced in a study of T cell responses to AZD1222 COVID-19 vaccine. Repertoires were generated with immunoSEQ multiplex PCR, while TCRdb's copy carries only in-frame clones and drops some. The sample consists of about 130,000 clones, 90% to 95% of them appearing once. Sequencing was performed on peripheral blood, taken 28 days after the second AZD1222 dose. These receptors originate from an adult who received the AZD1222 COVID-19 vaccine. Both conserved end residues are trimmed from each CDR3. Clone size is stated in some rows and not others, as once, few, many or a class when expanded.

v_gene	abundance	j_gene	CDR3aa
TRBV11-2	.	TRBJ2-7	ASSFGQPWTEQY
TRBV6-2/TRBV6-3	.	TRBJ1-6	ASSRGSPLH
TRBV6-2/TRBV6-3	.	TRBJ1-2	ASSHTLHGHLLNYGYT
TRBV6-5	.	TRBJ1-1	ASSLAEGMAEAF
TRBV4-2	.	TRBJ2-5	ASSQERGRFGQTQY
TRBV28	.	TRBJ1-1	ASSSSVNTEAF
TRBV9	.	TRBJ1-1	ASSARGGGTEAF
TRBV7-6	.	TRBJ1-2	ASSFDGLGYT
TRBV7-2	.	TRBJ2-1	ASSERGALPNEQF
TRBV21-1	.	TRBJ1-6	ASSKVHWEGSDSPLH
TRBV7-2	.	TRBJ1-1	ASSPHREHNTEAF
TRBV7-2	.	TRBJ2-5	ASSLGTSGGGETQY
TRBV7-9	once	TRBJ1-2	ASSSSTDDRVGGYT
TRBV5-1	.	TRBJ2-1	ASSLETQSYNEQF
TRBV5-4	.	TRBJ2-7	ASSIRHMGVYEQY
TRBV7-3	.	TRBJ2-7	ASSVGVGSEQY
TRBV27	.	TRBJ1-5	ASSYSSNQPQH
TRBV5-1	.	TRBJ2-7	ASSLGQAFGEQY
TRBV2	.	TRBJ1-1	ASRKTGGPYTEAF
TRBV18	.	TRBJ2-3	ASSPPGDQTNTQY
TRBV10-3	.	TRBJ1-1	AIRETTEAF
TRBV6-2/TRBV6-3	.	TRBJ1-6	ASSRNSPLH
TRBV30	.	TRBJ1-3	AWRGDTIY
TRBV30	.	TRBJ1-1	AWNEGGVTEAF
TRBV3-1/TRBV3-2	.	TRBJ1-1	ASSPTDSMNTEAF
TRBV7-7	.	TRBJ2-1	ASSLVPPSGTANNEQF
TRBV19	.	TRBJ2-1	ATQRGQTWNEQF
TRBV6-5	.	TRBJ1-2	ASSYSWDISNYGYT
TRBV12-5	.	TRBJ2-7	ASARTHWGVEQY
TRBV11-3	.	TRBJ2-7	ASSLGPGYEQY
TRBV11-3	.	TRBJ1-1	ASSFSGGTEAF
TRBV5-4	.	TRBJ1-2	ASSLDSSNYGYT
TRBV12-3/TRBV12-4	.	TRBJ2-7	ASSSPNSYEQY
TRBV5-1	.	TRBJ2-2	ASRGIGTGELF
TRBV7-9	once	TRBJ1-5	ASSLGGGGNQPQH
TRBV19	.	TRBJ1-1	ASSIDLWGTEAF
TRBV6-5	.	TRBJ1-2	ASSNSHGYT